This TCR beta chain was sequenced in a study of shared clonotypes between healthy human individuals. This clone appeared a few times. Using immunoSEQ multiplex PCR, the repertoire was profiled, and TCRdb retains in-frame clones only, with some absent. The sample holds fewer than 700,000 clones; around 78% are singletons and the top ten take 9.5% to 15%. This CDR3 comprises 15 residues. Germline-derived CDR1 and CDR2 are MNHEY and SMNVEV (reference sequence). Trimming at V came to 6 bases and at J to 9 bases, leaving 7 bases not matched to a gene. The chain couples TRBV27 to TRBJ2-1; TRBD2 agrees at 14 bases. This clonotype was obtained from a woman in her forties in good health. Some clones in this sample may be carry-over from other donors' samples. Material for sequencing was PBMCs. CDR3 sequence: CASSTGTSGRGEQFF. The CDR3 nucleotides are TGTGCCAGCAGCACCGGGACTAGCGGGAGAGGTGAGCAGTTCTTC.